The entry below describes one T cell receptor (delta chain). The translated DNA and TCRdb's protein are not identical at residue 4; the protein here was translated from the DNA. TCRdb reanalyzed the reads using CATT. The data contain 15,000 or so delta-chain clones, roughly 7% of them singletons. These data come from a study of gamma-delta chains in newborns, infants, children. Across the study: Innate gammadelta T cells reportedly expand polyclonally right after birth, driven by microbial exposure, per the title.

With 5 bases clipped from V and 1 base from J, the junction kept 4 bases outside the gene matches. CDR1 and CDR2 from the germline V gene are GEAIGNYY and EKD. CDR3 length: 18 residues. Sequencing used blood. The source of this sequence is a child who was a newborn, infant or young child, either healthy, febrile or measles-vaccinated (not recorded which). The chain carries TRDV2 and TRDJ3; 13 bases align to TRDD3. The chain's CDR3 is CACGKLGDTSWDTRQMFF. The CDR3 DNA reads as TGTGCCTGTGGCAAACTGGGGGATACGTCCTGGGACACCCGACAGATGTTTTTC.